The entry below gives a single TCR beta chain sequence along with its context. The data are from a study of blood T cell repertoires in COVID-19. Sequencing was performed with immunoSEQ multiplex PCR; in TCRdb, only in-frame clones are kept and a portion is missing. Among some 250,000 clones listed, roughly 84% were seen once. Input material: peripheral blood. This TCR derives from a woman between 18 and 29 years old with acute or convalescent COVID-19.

The CDR3 here is CASGALLGNEQFF. The CDR3 DNA is TGTGCCAGCGGGGCTCTGCTCGGCAATGAGCAGTTCTTC. The chain is built from TRBV2 and TRBJ2-1, with D perhaps TRBD1 (5 bases). Germline assignment: CDR1 SNHLY and CDR2 FYNNEI. V lost 8 bases and J lost 6, with 14 bases in between. CDR3 size: 13 residues.